This TCR beta chain is from a study of T cell repertoires in cytomegalovirus infection. Study overall: Both CMV infection and a matching HLA type were indicated by public TCR beta signatures.

This clonotype appeared a few times. The antigen is not known. MiXCR, run by TCRdb on the reads, gives a single entry per CDR3 protein. The sample has around 180,000 distinct CDR3 sequences, approximately 28% seen once. Study-level findings and limits: Dominant in the ex vivo response were TCR beta clonotypes restricted by HLA-C and specific for CMV. The cumulative frequency of public TCR beta families distinguished individuals who carried CMV together with the relevant HLA.

This clonotype was sampled from a human donor in good health (CMV status not recorded). Some clones in this sample may be carry-over from other donors' samples. The sequenced sample was PBMCs.

CDR3 protein: CASSQDTLGNTEAFF. In DNA, the CDR3 is TGTGCCAGCAGCCAGGACACCCTGGGGAACACTGAAGCTTTCTTT. This chain links TRBV11-2 with TRBJ1-1, with D possibly being TRBD1 (5 bases). This CDR3 is 15 amino acids long. V lost 5 bases and J lost 1, with 14 bases in between. Germline CDR1 and CDR2: SGHAT and FQNNGV.